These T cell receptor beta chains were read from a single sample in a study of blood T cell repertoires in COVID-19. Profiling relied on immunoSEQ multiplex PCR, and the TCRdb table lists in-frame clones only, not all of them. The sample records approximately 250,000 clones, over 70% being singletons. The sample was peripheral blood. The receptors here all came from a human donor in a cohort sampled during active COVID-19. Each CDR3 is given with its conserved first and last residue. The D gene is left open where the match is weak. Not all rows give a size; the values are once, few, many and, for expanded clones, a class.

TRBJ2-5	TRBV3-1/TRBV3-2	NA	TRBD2	TGTGCCAGCAGCCAAGGTCGGGGGGGCTGGACTAAAGAGACCCAGTACTTC	CASSQGRGGWTKETQYF
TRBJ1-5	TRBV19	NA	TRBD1	TGTGCCAGTAGTCTACGACAGGGGGTTCAGCCCCAGCATTTT	CASSLRQGVQPQHF
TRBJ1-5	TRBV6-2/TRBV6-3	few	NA	TGTGCCAGCAGTTTAGGAGGCGGCGGTCAGCCCCAGCATTTT	CASSLGGGGQPQHF
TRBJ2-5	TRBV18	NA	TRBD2	TGTGCCAGCTCACCACTCACGGCGGGGGGCCACCAAGAGACCCAGTACTTC	CASSPLTAGGHQETQYF
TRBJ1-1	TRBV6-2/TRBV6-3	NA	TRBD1	TGTGCCAGCAGTTCCAGTGGACAGGGTGCTGAAGCTTTCTTT	CASSSSGQGAEAFF
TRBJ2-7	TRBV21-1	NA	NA	TGTGCCAGCAGCAAAGATCGTCGAAATAGAACCTACGAGCAGTACTTC	CASSKDRRNRTYEQYF
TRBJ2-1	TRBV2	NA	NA	TGTGCCAGCAGTGTTAATCAGGGGCGGAGATTGGGCAATGAGCAGTTCTTC	CASSVNQGRRLGNEQFF
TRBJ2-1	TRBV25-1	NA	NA	TGTGCCAGCAGTGCCTTCGGACTGGCTAACAATGAGCAGTTCTTC	CASSAFGLANNEQFF
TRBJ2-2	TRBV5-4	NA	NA	TGTGCCAGCAGCCCCGGGGACTGGGCCAGCGGGGAGCTGTTTTTT	CASSPGDWASGELFF
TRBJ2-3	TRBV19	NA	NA	TGTGCCAGTAGTATGTCAGCAGGGATGGGAGATACGCAGTATTTT	CASSMSAGMGDTQYF
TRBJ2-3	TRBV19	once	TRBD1	TGTGCCAGTAGTCTCCGACAGGGGGTAAACACAGATACGCAGTATTTT	CASSLRQGVNTDTQYF
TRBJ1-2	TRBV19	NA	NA	TGTGCCAGTAGTATCGGGTCCTTTCCCTGGGGCTACACCTTC	CASSIGSFPWGYTF
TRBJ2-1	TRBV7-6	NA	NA	TGTGCCAGCAGCCCCACCGCGGGGGCCCACAATGAGCAGTTCTTC	CASSPTAGAHNEQFF
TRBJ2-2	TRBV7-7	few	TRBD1	TGTGCTAGCAGCCGGAGAACAGGGGACACCGGGGAGCTGTTTTTT	CASSRRTGDTGELFF
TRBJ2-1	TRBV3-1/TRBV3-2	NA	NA	TGTGCCAGCAGCCAAGGTTTGGGGCGGAACAATGAGCAGTTCTTC	CASSQGLGRNNEQFF
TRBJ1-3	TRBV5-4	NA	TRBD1	TGTGCCAGCAGCCCCGGGACAGGGAGGGACACCATATATTTT	CASSPGTGRDTIYF
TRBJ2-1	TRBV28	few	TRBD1	TGTGCCACAACCGGGACAGGGGGGGCACACAATGAGCAGTTCTTC	CATTGTGGAHNEQFF
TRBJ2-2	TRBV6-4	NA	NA	TGTGCCAGCAGTGACCCCTACTTTCCCGGGGAGCTGTTTTTT	CASSDPYFPGELFF
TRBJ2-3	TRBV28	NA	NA	TGTGCCAGCGGGGCCAGCAACCTGGATACGCAGTATTTT	CASGASNLDTQYF
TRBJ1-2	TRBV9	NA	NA	TGTGCCAGCAGCGCCAATAACTATGGCTACACCTTC	CASSANNYGYTF
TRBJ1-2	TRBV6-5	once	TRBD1	TGTGCCAGCAGTTCCCAGGGGGCGGATAAAATCTATGGCTACACCTTC	CASSSQGADKIYGYTF
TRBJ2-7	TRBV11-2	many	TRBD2	TGTGCCAGCAGCTTAATCAGCGGGAGCTCCTACGAGCAGTACTTC	CASSLISGSSYEQYF
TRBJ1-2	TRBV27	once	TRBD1	TGTGCCAGCAGTTTGACAGGGGCTGGCTACACCTTC	CASSLTGAGYTF
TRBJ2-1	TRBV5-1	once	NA	TGCGCCAGCAGCCGGACCGAGGGGGTGGGTGAGCAGTTCTTC	CASSRTEGVGEQFF
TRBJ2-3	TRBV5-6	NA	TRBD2	TGTGCCAGCAGCCCGAACACCGGGAGGAGCACAGATACGCAGTATTTT	CASSPNTGRSTDTQYF
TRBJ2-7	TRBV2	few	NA	TGTGCCAGCAGTGAAGTTAAAGTAGCCGAGCAGTACTTC	CASSEVKVAEQYF
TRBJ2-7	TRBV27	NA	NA	TGTGCCAGCAGTCGGGTCTCCTACGAGCAGTACTTC	CASSRVSYEQYF
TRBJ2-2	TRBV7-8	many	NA	TGTGCCAGCACCTTAATAGTTGGCGGGGAGCTGTTTTTT	CASTLIVGGELFF
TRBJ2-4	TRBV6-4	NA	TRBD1	TGTGCCCGTTCCGATATAGGACAGGGAATACCCAAAAACATTCAGTACTTC	CARSDIGQGIPKNIQYF
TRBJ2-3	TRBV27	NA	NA	TGTGCCAGCAGTGGGGGTTATGGGGGGACCTCAGATACGCAGTATTTT	CASSGGYGGTSDTQYF
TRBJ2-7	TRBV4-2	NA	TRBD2	TGTGCCAGCAGCCAAGATACTGGGGCGGGGGACTACGAGCAGTACTTC	CASSQDTGAGDYEQYF
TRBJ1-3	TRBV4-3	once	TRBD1	TGCGCCAGCAGCCAAGAGGGGGGAGGTACAGGGGTGGACACCATATATTTT	CASSQEGGGTGVDTIYF
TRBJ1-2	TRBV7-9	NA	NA	TGTGCCAGCAGCTACAACAACAACTATGGCTACACCTTC	CASSYNNNYGYTF
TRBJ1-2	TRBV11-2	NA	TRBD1	TGTGCCAGCAGCACGTCTAGGGACAGGGGTAACTATGGCTACACCTTC	CASSTSRDRGNYGYTF
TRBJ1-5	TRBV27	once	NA	TGTGCCAGCAGTTCACAGATGAGCAATCAGCCCCAGCATTTT	CASSSQMSNQPQHF
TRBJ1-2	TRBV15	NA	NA	TGTGCCACCAGCAGAGAAGGAGCTGATGGCTACACCTTC	CATSREGADGYTF
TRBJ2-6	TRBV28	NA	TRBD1	TGTGCCAGCAGTTCACACTACATCCAGGGACAGGAAGTCGCTGGGGCCAACGTCCTGACTTTC	CASSSHYIQGQEVAGANVLTF
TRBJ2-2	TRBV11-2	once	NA	TGTGCCAGCAGCAAGAGGAGGGAACGCACCGGGGAGCTGTTTTTT	CASSKRRERTGELFF
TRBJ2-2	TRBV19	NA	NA	TGTGCCAGTAGGCTACAGGGCGCCGGGGAGCTGTTTTTT	CASRLQGAGELFF
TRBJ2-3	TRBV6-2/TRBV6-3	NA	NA	TGTGCCAGCAGTTCGACAGTCACAGATACGCAGTATTTT	CASSSTVTDTQYF
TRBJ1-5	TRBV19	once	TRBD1	TGTGCCAGTAGTACGGGACAGTTGGACTATCAGCCCCAGCATTTT	CASSTGQLDYQPQHF
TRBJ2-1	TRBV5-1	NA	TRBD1	TGCGCCAGCAGCCCGAACGGCAGGGGGCAAGGCAATGAGCAGTTCTTC	CASSPNGRGQGNEQFF
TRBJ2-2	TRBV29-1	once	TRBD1	TGCAGCGTACGGACAGGGGTCAACACCGGGGAGCTGTTTTTT	CSVRTGVNTGELFF
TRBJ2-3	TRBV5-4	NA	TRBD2	TGTGCCAGCAGCTCGCTCGGACTAGCGGGAGGTCGATCGTCAGATACGCAGTATTTT	CASSSLGLAGGRSSDTQYF
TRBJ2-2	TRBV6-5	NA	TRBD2	TGTGCCAGCAGGGGACTAGCGGGGCGAACCGGGGAGCTGTTTTTT	CASRGLAGRTGELFF
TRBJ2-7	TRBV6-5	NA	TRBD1	TGTGCCAGCCAACAGGGGGCCTGGACCTACGAGCAGTACTTC	CASQQGAWTYEQYF
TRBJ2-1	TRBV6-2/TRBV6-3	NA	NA	TGTGCCAGCAGTTACGCGGCAGGGGGAGGGCAGTTCTTC	CASSYAAGGGQFF